These 20 T cell receptor beta chains were all obtained from the same sample, sequenced in a study of T cells in Graves' hyperthyroidism and ophthalmopathy. The CDR3 regions of TCR beta were amplified from RNA transcripts. With the HTBI primer set, the TCR CDR3 went through a first round of RT-PCR. TCRdb reanalysed the multiplex PCR reads using MiXCR and keeps one entry per CDR3 protein. The sample includes some 720,000 distinct CDR3 sequences, about a sixth of them seen just once. Material: blood. These receptors were collected from a young man with Graves' hyperthyroidism.

The CDR3 bases are TGTGCCAGCAGCCCCCCTATCAGCGGGAGTTACGAGCAGTACTTC. Translation: CASSPPISGSYEQYF. V usage is TRBV25-1 and J usage is TRBJ2-7; TRBD2 matches at 8 bases. Germline assignment: CDR1 MGHDK and CDR2 SYGVNS. J lost 4 bases, V lost 6 bases, and 11 bases had no gene match. The CDR3 runs to 15 residues.

The rearrangement joins TRBV6-2 or TRBV6-3 to TRBJ2-7; 7 nucleotides line up with TRBD1. Germline CDR1 reads MNHEY; CDR2 reads SVGEGT. Trimming at V came to 0 bases and at J to 2 bases, leaving 13 bases not matched to a gene. This CDR3 is 18 amino acids long. The CDR3 nucleotides are TGTGCCAGCAGTTACTCGCGACAGGGAGCAATTTTAGCCTACGAGCAGTACTTC. The encoded protein is CASSYSRQGAILAYEQYF.

This clonotype was picked up a small number of times. This sequence joins TRBV6-4 and TRBJ1-5, with D hard to call. The ends were cut back, 4 bases at V and 5 bases at J, with 15 bases in the middle. The germline V gene encodes CDR1 MRHNA and CDR2 SNTAGT. There are 15 residues in the CDR3. The DNA for the CDR3 is TGTGCCAGCAGTGTTCGAGGTCCAATCTATCAGCCCCAGCATTTT. Its protein product is CASSVRGPIYQPQHF.

In its sample, this clonotype was seen a few times. The chain couples TRBV28 to TRBJ1-3; D remains unclear. With 2 bases removed from V and 0 bases from J, the gap between germline ends came to 11 bases. The CDR3 has 16 amino acids. CDR1 and CDR2 (germline): MDHEN, SYDVKM. CDR3 sequence: CASSLEVRSSGNTIYF. For the CDR3, the DNA is TGTGCCAGCAGTTTAGAGGTCCGGAGCTCTGGAAACACCATATATTTT.

This clonotype was recorded at least ten times. V usage is TRBV28 and J usage is TRBJ1-2; the D is unclear. The CDR3 sequence is 13 residues long. Between the trimmed V and J ends, which lost 3 bases and 9 bases, there was a span of 14 bases. The germline V gene has CDR1 MDHEN and CDR2 SYDVKM. The CDR3 nucleotides read TGTGCCAGCAGTTTGGCGCCGGACGCCAGCTACACCTTC. This codes for CASSLAPDASYTF.

This clonotype was counted at least ten times. This chain links TRBV3-1 with TRBJ2-7; D unresolved. This CDR3 spans 13 amino acids. Germline V gene lookup returns CDR1 LGHDT and CDR2 YNNKEL (reference sequence). Trimming removed 3 bases from V and 3 bases from J, with 9 bases in between. CDR3: CASSHHDGYEQYF. The CDR3 bases are TGTGCCAGCAGCCACCACGACGGCTACGAGCAGTACTTC.

V and J are TRBV2 and TRBJ1-6, with D maybe TRBD1 (5 bases). V lost 2 bases and J 11 bases, leaving 13 bases between the germline ends. In germline, CDR1 is SNHLY, CDR2 FYNNEI. CDR3 length: 14 residues. The CDR3, as DNA: TGTGCCAGCAGTGAAATGGGGGGGAATCCACCCCTCCACTTT. Translating it yields CASSEMGGNPPLHF.

The chain combines TRBV29-1 with TRBJ1-4; D unresolved. The germline V gene has CDR1 SQVTM and CDR2 ANQGSEA. CDR3 length: 14 amino acids. Trimming removed 5 bases at V and 0 bases at J, with 10 bases between. The CDR3: CSVWTVATNEKLFF. The CDR3 DNA sequence: TGCAGCGTTTGGACGGTCGCAACTAATGAAAAACTGTTTTTT. Based on the CDR3 plus reference TRBV29-1 and TRBJ1-4, the full variable domain is SAVISQKPSRDICQRGTSLTIQCQVDSQVTMMFWYRQQPGQSLTLIATANQGSEATYESGFVIDKFPISRPNLTFSTLTVSNMSPEDSSIYLCSVWTVATNEKLFFGSGTQLSVL.

The chain combines TRBV29-1 with TRBJ2-7, with TRBD2 identical over 8 bases. The V gene's germline CDR1 is SQVTM and CDR2 ANQGSEA. This CDR3 has 13 residues. V shed 5 bases and J 3 bases; nucleotides not matched to a gene: 6. The CDR3 sequence: CSVRTSRDYEQYF. The CDR3 DNA is TGCAGCGTTCGGACTAGCAGGGACTACGAGCAGTACTTC.

The sample holds a few counts of this clonotype. DNA for the CDR3: TGTGCCAGAGGACAGGGATTGTATGGCTACACCTTC. This codes for CARGQGLYGYTF. The chain recombines TRBV28 with TRBJ1-2; 8 bases agree with TRBD1. V was clipped by 9 bases and J by 5 bases; unmatched bases: 5. The CDR3 covers 12 residues. CDR1 MDHEN and CDR2 SYDVKM come from the germline V gene.

The CDR3 region has the DNA TGTGCCACCATGAGATCAACCGGGGACGAGACCCAGTACTTC. Translating it yields CATMRSTGDETQYF. V usage is TRBV24-1 and J usage is TRBJ2-5, with D perhaps matching TRBD1 or TRBD2 (5 bases each). The CDR3 extends over 14 amino acids. Trimming pared 8 bases from V and 5 bases from J, leaving 17 bases between. Germline V gives CDR1 KGHDR, CDR2 SFDVKD.

This clonotype was seen ten or more times. The V and J genes are TRBV18 and TRBJ2-3, with D maybe TRBD2 (6 bases). Germline-derived CDR1 and CDR2 are KGHSH and LQKENI. Between the trimmed V and J ends, which lost 6 bases and 2 bases, there was a span of 15 bases. This CDR3 spans 15 amino acids. The CDR3 bases are TGTGCCAGCTCCCCGACCGGGGGAACCACAGATACGCAGTATTTT. Amino acids: CASSPTGGTTDTQYF.

A few counts support this clonotype. The rearrangement uses TRBV11-3 and TRBJ2-3; D is undetermined. CDR3 length equals 15 residues. The germline V gene encodes CDR1 SGHNT and CDR2 YENEEA. V lost 5 bases and J 2 bases, leaving 14 bases between the germline ends. This CDR3 is CASSRTPIYTDTQYF. The CDR3 DNA follows: TGTGCCAGCAGCCGTACCCCAATTTACACAGATACGCAGTATTTT.

This clonotype has a count of ten or more. V gene TRBV7-9 combines with J gene TRBJ2-1, with 14 bases matching TRBD2. CDR1 and CDR2 from the germline V gene are SEHNR and FQNEAQ (reference sequence). Trimming cost V 5 bases and J 7 bases; bases outside gene matches: 4. This CDR3 spans 15 amino acids. The CDR3 sequence is CASSTRLAGGNEQFF. DNA for the CDR3: TGTGCCAGCAGCACCCGACTAGCGGGAGGGAATGAGCAGTTCTTC.

A few counts support this clonotype. The chain links TRBV5-5 to TRBJ1-1, with D maybe TRBD1 (6 bases). Germline loops: CDR1 SGHKS, CDR2 YYEKEE (reference sequence). This CDR3 region has 16 residues. The V end lost 0 bases, the J end lost 0 bases, and 12 bases lay between the germline ends. CDR3 nucleotides: TGTGCCAGCAGCTTGGGAGATACAGGGCTGAACACTGAAGCTTTCTTT. Its protein product is CASSLGDTGLNTEAFF.

This clonotype has ten or more counts. The chain combines TRBV6-2 or TRBV6-3 with TRBJ1-1, with TRBD1 as a possible D gene (5 bases). The germline V gene encodes CDR1 MNHEY and CDR2 SVGEGT. With 6 bases removed from V and 4 bases from J, the gap between germline ends came to 15 bases. The CDR3 is made up of 14 amino acids. CDR3 region: CASSPGRVSTEAFF. DNA for the CDR3: TGTGCCAGCAGCCCCGGCAGGGTGAGCACTGAAGCTTTCTTT.

This clonotype was seen a handful of times. The rearrangement links TRBV20-1 to TRBJ2-7, with D perhaps matching TRBD2 (7 bases). Trimming left V 3 bases short and J 3 bases short, with 15 bases between. CDR1 is DFQATT, CDR2 SNEGSKA, per germline (reference sequence). The CDR3 sequence is 14 residues long. The CDR3 coding sequence is TGCAGTGCTAGGCCCTTGGGGGGGCACTACGAGCAGTACTTC. Translated, it gives CSARPLGGHYEQYF.

Ten or more counts support this clonotype. V gene TRBV28 combines with J gene TRBJ1-1; tentatively, D is TRBD1 (6 bases). The V end was cut by 6 bases, the J end by 4 bases, with 12 bases between. CDR3 length: 13 residues. CDR1 and CDR2 from the germline V gene are MDHEN and SYDVKM. This chain's CDR3 is CASRPGVATEAFF. The CDR3 bases are TGTGCCAGCAGGCCAGGGGTTGCCACTGAAGCTTTCTTT. Filled out from reference TRBV28 and TRBJ1-1, the complete variable domain reads DVKVTQSSRYLVKRTGEKVFLECVQDMDHENMFWYRQDPGLGLRLIYFSYDVKMKEKGDIPEGYSVSREKKERFSLILESASTNQTSMYLCASRPGVATEAFFGQGTRLTVV.

This clonotype was counted ten times or more. This sequence joins TRBV20-1 and TRBJ2-5; 7 bases match TRBD1. This CDR3 has 16 residues. Germline V gene data show CDR1 as DFQATT and CDR2 as SNEGSKA (reference sequence). With 0 bases clipped from V and 1 base from J, the junction kept 8 bases outside the gene matches. The CDR3 spells CSARDSEAGGQETQYF. In DNA, the CDR3 is TGCAGTGCTAGAGATTCCGAGGCAGGGGGCCAAGAGACCCAGTACTTC.

The CDR3 sequence: CASSLESSRAGNQPQHF. CDR3 DNA sequence: TGTGCCAGCAGTTTAGAATCTAGTAGGGCAGGGAATCAGCCCCAGCATTTT. The genes are TRBV12-3 or TRBV12-4 and TRBJ1-5; TRBD1 might be the D (5 bases). CDR3 length: 17 amino acids. V shed 1 base and J shed 4 bases, with 17 bases lying between them.